The rows below give T cell receptor beta chains drawn from one sample of a study of shared clonotypes between healthy human individuals. Profiled with immunoSEQ multiplex PCR; TCRdb holds only in-frame clones, not every one. The sample shows over 850,000 clones, about 80% of them seen only once. The sequencing input was memory CD4+ T cells from PBMCs. The receptors derive from a man aged 18 to 29 in good health. Some clones in this sample may be carry-over from other donors' samples. Both conserved end residues are part of each CDR3. The D gene is left open where the match is weak. Not every row has a clone size; where given, it reads once, few, many or a size class.

v_gene: TRBV18; d_gene: .; abundance: .; j_gene: TRBJ2-7; CDR3aa: CASSPPQGEDEQYF; CDR3nt: TGTGCCAGCTCACCACCGCAGGGTGAAGACGAGCAGTACTTC
v_gene: TRBV28; d_gene: .; abundance: .; j_gene: TRBJ1-3; CDR3aa: CASSLTAGNTIYF; CDR3nt: TGTGCCAGCAGTTTGACAGCTGGAAACACCATATATTTT
v_gene: TRBV28; d_gene: .; abundance: .; j_gene: TRBJ2-6; CDR3aa: CASSSSISGANVLTF; CDR3nt: TGTGCCAGCAGTTCGAGTATCTCTGGGGCCAACGTCCTGACTTTC
v_gene: TRBV7-2; d_gene: TRBD1; abundance: .; j_gene: TRBJ1-5; CDR3aa: CASSEQNRGPQHF; CDR3nt: TGTGCCAGCAGCGAGCAGAACAGGGGGCCCCAGCATTTT
v_gene: TRBV4-2; d_gene: TRBD2; abundance: .; j_gene: TRBJ2-3; CDR3aa: CASSQEVAGVADTQYF; CDR3nt: TGTGCCAGCAGCCAAGAGGTAGCGGGGGTGGCAGATACGCAGTATTTT
v_gene: TRBV5-4; d_gene: .; abundance: .; j_gene: TRBJ2-3; CDR3aa: CASSLPGTSTDTQYF; CDR3nt: TGTGCCAGCAGCTTACCAGGTACGAGCACAGATACGCAGTATTTT
v_gene: TRBV7-2; d_gene: TRBD2; abundance: .; j_gene: TRBJ2-2; CDR3aa: CASSLTSGRAATGELFF; CDR3nt: TGTGCCAGCAGCTTAACAAGCGGGAGGGCGGCCACCGGGGAGCTGTTTTTT
v_gene: TRBV28; d_gene: TRBD1; abundance: .; j_gene: TRBJ1-5; CDR3aa: CASSPGQGRGSNQPQHF; CDR3nt: TGTGCCAGCAGCCCTGGACAGGGTCGAGGTAGCAATCAGCCCCAGCATTTT
v_gene: TRBV19; d_gene: .; abundance: .; j_gene: TRBJ1-2; CDR3aa: CASSIGRYGYTF; CDR3nt: TGTGCCAGTAGTATTGGGAGATATGGCTACACCTTC
v_gene: TRBV30; d_gene: TRBD1; abundance: .; j_gene: TRBJ1-2; CDR3aa: CAWSSGTGRVGYTF; CDR3nt: TGTGCCTGGAGCTCCGGGACAGGGCGAGTTGGCTACACCTTC
v_gene: TRBV10-3; d_gene: TRBD1; abundance: few; j_gene: TRBJ2-1; CDR3aa: CAISNYGQGDNNEQFF; CDR3nt: TGTGCCATCAGTAACTACGGACAGGGGGATAACAATGAGCAGTTCTTC
v_gene: TRBV19; d_gene: .; abundance: .; j_gene: TRBJ2-1; CDR3aa: CASSWGDSYNEQFF; CDR3nt: TGTGCCAGTAGTTGGGGGGACTCCTACAATGAGCAGTTCTTC
v_gene: TRBV30; d_gene: .; abundance: .; j_gene: TRBJ2-7; CDR3aa: CAWSRPLSGSSYEQYF; CDR3nt: TGTGCCTGGTCCCGCCCTCTTAGCGGCTCTTCCTACGAGCAGTACTTC
v_gene: TRBV2; d_gene: .; abundance: .; j_gene: TRBJ1-5; CDR3aa: CASGMTGLSNQPQHF; CDR3nt: TGTGCCAGCGGAATGACAGGCCTTAGCAATCAGCCCCAGCATTTT
v_gene: TRBV7-3; d_gene: .; abundance: .; j_gene: TRBJ2-2; CDR3aa: CASSPTAPGYGGELFF; CDR3nt: TGTGCCAGCAGCCCTACCGCGCCAGGGTATGGCGGGGAGCTGTTTTTT
v_gene: TRBV4-2; d_gene: .; abundance: few; j_gene: TRBJ2-7; CDR3aa: CASSHLETGPYEQYF; CDR3nt: TGTGCCAGCAGCCACCTTGAGACAGGTCCCTACGAGCAGTACTTC
v_gene: TRBV28; d_gene: TRBD1; abundance: once; j_gene: TRBJ1-5; CDR3aa: CASRGTEGKPQHF; CDR3nt: TGTGCCAGCCGAGGGACAGAAGGGAAGCCCCAGCATTTT
v_gene: TRBV5-4; d_gene: .; abundance: few; j_gene: TRBJ2-2; CDR3aa: CASSTQTGELFF; CDR3nt: TGTGCCAGCAGCACGCAGACCGGGGAGCTGTTTTTT